The T cell receptor beta chain described here comes from a study of regulatory T cells in long-lasting Graves disease. The length of the CDR3 is 13 residues. Deletions cut 7 bases from V and 4 bases from J, with 16 bases between. The V gene's germline CDR1 is SQVTM and CDR2 ANQGSEA. Time point given: persistent/refractory GD, antithyroid drugs over 5 years with positive TRAb. Making the TCR library involved RNA that had been extracted from PBMCs. To make TCR beta libraries, researchers used iRepertoire HTBI primers and Arm-PCR of CDR3 regions. One entry per CDR3 protein, called by TCRdb with MiXCR from the multiplex PCR reads. The data show roughly 360,000 distinct CDR3 sequences, approximately 25% seen once.

The sample consisted of peripheral blood mononuclear cells (PBMCs), taken when the disease was refractory, from a patient treated with antithyroid drugs. The TCR was taken from a woman in her forties with Graves disease. The V gene is TRBV29-1, the J gene TRBJ1-1, with a possible D match to TRBD1 (5 bases). The DNA of the CDR3 is TGCAGCGGATTTCAGGCGAGGGGCACTGAAGCTTTCTTT. It codes for CSGFQARGTEAFF.